Listed below are T cell receptor beta chains from one sample, sequenced in a study of T cells after yellow fever vaccination. In TCRdb, the 5' RACE reads were re-called with MiXCR into one record per CDR3 protein. The table lists some 300,000 distinct CDR3 sequences, around 8.6% of them singletons, with approximately 3.3% in the top ten. Specimen: CD4+ T cells sorted from PBMCs, collected 5 days after the yellow fever booster vaccination. Source of these receptors: a man aged 18-30 years who received the YFV17D yellow fever vaccine. The CDR3 runs from the conserved cysteine through the conserved F or W. The order of the fields is V gene, clone size, D gene, J gene, CDR3 protein, CDR3 DNA. A D gene is named only where the DNA matches it firmly. Some rows have no size entry. The others give once, few or many, or a class for an expanded clone.

v_call: TRBV11-2; clone_size: few; d_call: -; j_call: TRBJ2-3; cdr3_aa: CASTFWGAGNTDTQYF; cdr3_nt: TGTGCCAGCACCTTTTGGGGGGCGGGAAACACAGATACGCAGTATTTT
v_call: TRBV20-1; clone_size: -; d_call: TRBD1; j_call: TRBJ2-1; cdr3_aa: CSARGTGVGAYNEQFF; cdr3_nt: TGCAGTGCTCGAGGGACAGGGGTTGGGGCCTACAATGAGCAGTTCTTC
v_call: TRBV12-3/TRBV12-4; clone_size: few; d_call: -; j_call: TRBJ2-2; cdr3_aa: CASRMGQNTGELFF; cdr3_nt: TGTGCCAGCAGGATGGGACAGAACACCGGGGAGCTGTTTTTT
v_call: TRBV3-1; clone_size: many; d_call: -; j_call: TRBJ2-7; cdr3_aa: CASSLRSGSSYEQYF; cdr3_nt: TGTGCCAGCAGCCTTCGGTCGGGGAGCTCCTACGAGCAGTACTTC
v_call: TRBV7-9; clone_size: few; d_call: -; j_call: TRBJ1-6; cdr3_aa: CASSLGAARNSPLHF; cdr3_nt: TGTGCCAGCAGCTTAGGGGCGGCGCGGAATTCACCCCTCCACTTT
v_call: TRBV6-2/TRBV6-3; clone_size: -; d_call: TRBD1; j_call: TRBJ1-5; cdr3_aa: CASRTGTGVRNQPQHF; cdr3_nt: TGTGCCAGCAGAACCGGGACAGGGGTTCGCAATCAGCCCCAGCATTTT
v_call: TRBV6-1; clone_size: -; d_call: -; j_call: TRBJ1-6; cdr3_aa: CASSGSRFKSPLHF; cdr3_nt: TGTGCCAGCAGTGGCAGCCGGTTTAAGTCACCCCTCCACTTT
v_call: TRBV2; clone_size: -; d_call: -; j_call: TRBJ1-5; cdr3_aa: CASLSGPGISNQPQHF; cdr3_nt: TGTGCCAGCCTTAGTGGTCCGGGGATTAGCAATCAGCCCCAGCATTTT
v_call: TRBV6-6; clone_size: -; d_call: -; j_call: TRBJ2-7; cdr3_aa: CASSPRQARESYEQYF; cdr3_nt: TGTGCCAGCAGTCCGCGACAGGCCCGCGAGTCCTACGAGCAGTACTTC
v_call: TRBV7-6; clone_size: -; d_call: TRBD1; j_call: TRBJ1-3; cdr3_aa: CASSSIAGGPENTIYF; cdr3_nt: TGTGCCAGCAGCTCAATCGCAGGGGGCCCCGAGAACACCATATATTTT
v_call: TRBV20-1; clone_size: few; d_call: -; j_call: TRBJ1-6; cdr3_aa: CSARFRGAPLHF; cdr3_nt: TGCAGTGCTAGGTTCCGGGGTGCACCCCTCCACTTT
v_call: TRBV30; clone_size: few; d_call: TRBD1; j_call: TRBJ1-5; cdr3_aa: CAWSVTGVWQPQHF; cdr3_nt: TGTGCCTGGAGTGTGACAGGGGTATGGCAGCCCCAGCATTTT
v_call: TRBV9; clone_size: few; d_call: -; j_call: TRBJ2-6; cdr3_aa: CASSVEGRPGDLTF; cdr3_nt: TGTGCCAGCAGCGTAGAAGGGAGACCCGGAGACCTGACTTTC
v_call: TRBV28; clone_size: few; d_call: TRBD2; j_call: TRBJ2-1; cdr3_aa: CASSLWGGNEQFF; cdr3_nt: TGTGCCAGCAGTTTGTGGGGAGGGAATGAGCAGTTCTTC
v_call: TRBV4-2; clone_size: -; d_call: -; j_call: TRBJ2-7; cdr3_aa: CASSPIPGSSYEQYF; cdr3_nt: TGTGCCAGCAGCCCTATTCCGGGGTCCTCCTACGAGCAGTACTTC
v_call: TRBV7-3; clone_size: -; d_call: -; j_call: TRBJ2-3; cdr3_aa: CASSLKRFPDTQYF; cdr3_nt: TGTGCCAGCAGCTTAAAACGGTTCCCAGATACGCAGTATTTT
v_call: TRBV5-1; clone_size: many; d_call: -; j_call: TRBJ1-2; cdr3_aa: CASSLDGAGSSYTF; cdr3_nt: TGCGCCAGCAGCTTGGATGGGGCTGGGTCGAGCTACACCTTC
v_call: TRBV7-9; clone_size: few; d_call: -; j_call: TRBJ1-2; cdr3_aa: CASSLARQYPESLIYGYTF; cdr3_nt: TGTGCCAGCAGCTTAGCTAGGCAATATCCCGAGAGCCTAATCTATGGCTACACCTTC
v_call: TRBV5-1; clone_size: many; d_call: -; j_call: TRBJ1-1; cdr3_aa: CASSTDRMNTEAFF; cdr3_nt: TGCGCCAGCAGCACGGACAGAATGAACACTGAAGCTTTCTTT
v_call: TRBV10-3; clone_size: -; d_call: TRBD1; j_call: TRBJ1-1; cdr3_aa: CATGPGTGGARTEAFF; cdr3_nt: TGTGCCACAGGACCCGGGACAGGGGGCGCCCGGACTGAAGCTTTCTTT
v_call: TRBV2; clone_size: few; d_call: -; j_call: TRBJ2-5; cdr3_aa: CASRDVGETQYF; cdr3_nt: TGTGCCAGCAGAGACGTGGGTGAGACCCAGTACTTC
v_call: TRBV12-3/TRBV12-4; clone_size: many; d_call: -; j_call: TRBJ2-1; cdr3_aa: CASSRRGVEGNEQFF; cdr3_nt: TGTGCCAGCAGTCGCAGGGGAGTTGAGGGCAATGAGCAGTTCTTC
v_call: TRBV5-1; clone_size: many; d_call: TRBD1; j_call: TRBJ1-5; cdr3_aa: CASSLEGDRDQPQHF; cdr3_nt: TGCGCCAGCAGCTTGGAGGGGGACAGAGATCAGCCCCAGCATTTT
v_call: TRBV5-1; clone_size: once; d_call: -; j_call: TRBJ1-2; cdr3_aa: CASSWGDGTSYGYTF; cdr3_nt: TGCGCCAGCAGCTGGGGCGACGGAACGTCTTATGGCTACACCTTC
v_call: TRBV7-2; clone_size: -; d_call: -; j_call: TRBJ2-3; cdr3_aa: CASTGRITDTQYF; cdr3_nt: TGTGCCAGTACTGGAAGGATCACAGATACGCAGTATTTT
v_call: TRBV3-1; clone_size: -; d_call: -; j_call: TRBJ1-2; cdr3_aa: CASSSEGGVNYGYTF; cdr3_nt: TGTGCCAGCAGCTCCGAAGGCGGGGTAAACTATGGCTACACCTTC
v_call: TRBV12-3/TRBV12-4; clone_size: many; d_call: TRBD1; j_call: TRBJ1-5; cdr3_aa: CASSFRDSHQPQHF; cdr3_nt: TGTGCCAGCAGTTTCCGGGACAGTCATCAGCCCCAGCATTTT